This T cell receptor (beta chain) was captured in a study of control samples from healthy donors and cancer patients. V was pared by 4 bases and J by 2 bases, with 2 bases of the junction left unmatched. This CDR3 spans 14 amino acids. Germline V CDR1 and CDR2: SGHRS, YFSETQ. Assay: immunoSEQ multiplex PCR; the TCRdb copy retains only in-frame clones and omits some. The sample records 230,000 or so clones, over 90% being singletons. Sequencing input: blood. This chain uses TRBV5-1 with TRBJ1-4; 7 bases match TRBD1. The TCR originated in a man in his forties or fifties in good health. In nucleotides, the CDR3 is TGCGCCAGCAGCGTGGGACAGACTAATGAAAAACTGTTTTTT. Its translation: CASSVGQTNEKLFF.